This T cell receptor (beta chain) was recorded in a study of shared clonotypes between healthy human individuals. Study summary: The study enrolled a couple of women and three men aged 18 to 49.

The deep-level immunoSEQ assay was used. Here immunoSEQ multiplex PCR was the method, and the copy in TCRdb shows in-frame clones only, minus some. The sample shows approximately 2,000,000 clones, 80% to 95% of them seen only once. There are 15 residues in the CDR3. Trimming stripped 0 bases from V and 7 bases from J, with 13 bases between. In germline, CDR1 is SGHDT, CDR2 YYEEEE. Donors had no recently reported acute infections or vaccinations and were HIV-negative. What was sequenced was naive CD4+ T cells from PBMCs. The subset here: CD45RA+ positively selected. This receptor was identified in a man aged 18 to 29 in good health. Some clones in this sample may be carry-over from other donors' samples. V usage is TRBV5-6 and J usage is TRBJ1-4; D perhaps matches TRBD1 (6 bases). The CDR3 here is CASSLAGGPFEKLFF. CDR3 sequence (DNA): TGTGCCAGCAGCTTGGCGGGGGGGCCGTTTGAAAAACTGTTTTTT. Based on the CDR3 plus reference TRBV5-6 and TRBJ1-4, the full variable domain is DAGVTQSPTHLIKTRGQQVTLRCSPKSGHDTVSWYQQALGQGPQFIFQYYEEEERQRGNFPDRFSGHQFPNYSSELNVNALLLGDSALYLCASSLAGGPFEKLFFGSGTQLSVL.